This T cell receptor beta chain is from a study of T cell responses to AZD1222 COVID-19 vaccine. Findings and caveats of the study: After two AZD1222 doses, spike-specific TCR breadth and depth rose versus day 0. Most donors were white British, females outnumbered males, and clonal diversity was possibly underestimated. At baseline, seropositivity was found in only a handful of AZD1222 recipients.

Germline V gene sequence: CDR1 SGHDN, CDR2 FVKESK. V shed 1 base and J 9 bases; nucleotides not matched to a gene: 5. This CDR3 has 15 residues. The sample holds a few counts of this clone. What it recognizes is unknown. Second doses that came at about 4 or about 12 weeks were put together. Here immunoSEQ multiplex PCR was the method, and the copy in TCRdb shows in-frame clones only, minus some. Of 55,000 to 65,000 clones listed, 70% to 80% were seen once; the top ten hold approximately 5.2%. The source of this sequence is an adult who received the AZD1222 COVID-19 vaccine. Material: peripheral blood, obtained 28 days after the second AZD1222 dose. The chain joins TRBV14 to TRBJ1-6, with 8 positions matching TRBD1. Written as DNA, the CDR3 is TGTGCCAGCAGCCAAGTAGGGACAGGTGGTTCACCCCTCCACTTT. Its translation is CASSQVGTGGSPLHF.